This is a list of T cell receptor beta chains from one sample in a study of PD-1 blockade in classical Hodgkin lymphoma. Data came from immunoSEQ multiplex PCR; TCRdb stores just in-frame clones and leaves some out. The repertoire holds 150,000 or so clones, with 78% as singletons. The sample here was peripheral blood mononuclear cells (PBMCs), taken before the second cycle of nivolumab. The origin of the receptors is a human donor with classical Hodgkin lymphoma. CDR3s include the opening cysteine and the closing phenylalanine or tryptophan. Fields, in order: D gene, V gene, J gene, clone size, CDR3 DNA, CDR3 protein. The D gene is left open where the match is weak. Not all rows give a size; the values are once, few, many and, for expanded clones, a class.

NA	TRBV9	TRBJ2-5	NA	TGTGCCAGCAGCGTAGATGGGGGGAGTCAAGAGACCCAGTACTTC	CASSVDGGSQETQYF
NA	TRBV6-6	TRBJ2-3	NA	TGTGCCAGCAGTTACGAGGCAGGGAGTTCAGATACGCAGTATTTT	CASSYEAGSSDTQYF
TRBD1	TRBV19	TRBJ1-2	few	TGTGCCAGTAGCCGGGACAGGGGTGACTATGGCTACACCTTC	CASSRDRGDYGYTF
NA	TRBV7-3	TRBJ2-7	few	TGTGCCAGCAGCCCACGAGGGGGGGCTAAGGAGCAGTACTTC	CASSPRGGAKEQYF
NA	TRBV28	TRBJ1-2	NA	TGTGCCAGCAGAGTTCTCAGCATGGGGGGCGAGGGCTACACCTTC	CASRVLSMGGEGYTF
NA	TRBV7-6	TRBJ2-3	few	TGTGCCAGCAGCTTAAATAGGCGTCCAGATACGCAGTATTTT	CASSLNRRPDTQYF
TRBD1	TRBV5-6	TRBJ2-7	once	TGTGCCAGCAGCCAGACAGGGTACGAGCAGTACTTC	CASSQTGYEQYF
NA	TRBV6-6	TRBJ2-7	NA	TGTGCCAGCAGTGGGGCACCTCTGGATTCCTACGAGCAGTACTTC	CASSGAPLDSYEQYF
NA	TRBV7-8	TRBJ2-2	NA	TGTGCCAGCAGCTCCTCCCTGGAAGGGAGACCCGGGGAGCTGTTTTTT	CASSSSLEGRPGELFF
NA	TRBV19	TRBJ1-1	NA	TGTGCCAGTAGTATTCTCGGGGATGGAAATACTGAAGCTTTCTTT	CASSILGDGNTEAFF
NA	TRBV29-1	TRBJ2-3	NA	TGCAGCGCCCCGACCGGGGCGGCAGATACGCAGTATTTT	CSAPTGAADTQYF
NA	TRBV19	TRBJ2-7	NA	TGTGCCAGTAGTATCCCGTCGTACGAGCAGTACTTC	CASSIPSYEQYF
NA	TRBV2	TRBJ1-1	once	TGTGCCAGCAAGGAGGGTACGACCGGCATGAACACTGAAGCTTTCTTT	CASKEGTTGMNTEAFF
TRBD1	TRBV6-6	TRBJ1-5	NA	TGTGCCAGCACCCCCCGACAGGGAGGCAATCAGCCCCAGCATTTT	CASTPRQGGNQPQHF
TRBD2	TRBV5-4	TRBJ2-3	NA	TGTGCCAGCAGCTTTAAGACTGGCGGGGGGGATACGCAGTATTTT	CASSFKTGGGDTQYF
NA	TRBV19	TRBJ1-5	few	TGTGCCAGTACTTTCCGGGATCAGCCCCAGCATTTT	CASTFRDQPQHF
NA	TRBV5-1	TRBJ1-4	NA	TGCGCCAGCAGCTTTGGGGGGGTGGACGAAAAACTGTTTTTT	CASSFGGVDEKLFF
NA	TRBV5-5	TRBJ1-5	NA	TGTGCCAGCAGCTTTTGGCAGGGAGGGGAGCCCCAGCATTTT	CASSFWQGGEPQHF
NA	TRBV28	TRBJ2-7	NA	TGTGCCAGCAGCCCTCGTCCAAGGGGGGGGACAACCTCCTACGAGCAGTACTTC	CASSPRPRGGTTSYEQYF
TRBD1	TRBV4-1	TRBJ2-1	NA	TGCGCCAGCAGCCATGACCCGGGACAGGGAAATGAGCAGTTCTTC	CASSHDPGQGNEQFF
TRBD2	TRBV28	TRBJ2-5	medium-sized	TGTGCCAGCAGTTTATGGACTAGCGGGACGATTCAAGAGACCCAGTACTTC	CASSLWTSGTIQETQYF
NA	TRBV28	TRBJ1-4	NA	TGTGCCAGCAGTACCTGGGGAGGGGCTAATGAAAAACTGTTTTTT	CASSTWGGANEKLFF
NA	TRBV7-2	TRBJ1-5	many	TGTGCCAGCAGCTTAGCCTTGGGGGGGGCTAATCAGCCCCAGCATTTT	CASSLALGGANQPQHF
NA	TRBV28	TRBJ1-5	NA	TGTGCCAGCAGAGAAGAGGATCAGCCCCAGCATTTT	CASREEDQPQHF
TRBD2	TRBV6-5	TRBJ2-5	NA	TGTGCCAGCAGTTACTCGGGGCTAGCGGAAGAGACCCAGTACTTC	CASSYSGLAEETQYF
TRBD1	TRBV7-6	TRBJ2-7	NA	TGTGCCAGCAGCCGCGGGACAGGGACCTACGAGCAGTACTTC	CASSRGTGTYEQYF
NA	TRBV27	TRBJ2-2	NA	TGTGCCAGCAGTCTTACATTCCCCGGGGAGCTGTTTTTT	CASSLTFPGELFF
NA	TRBV9	TRBJ1-1	NA	TGTGCCAGCAGCCCCCCCGGGAACACTGAAGCTTTCTTT	CASSPPGNTEAFF
NA	TRBV7-9	TRBJ2-2	once	TGTGCCAGCAGCTTGACAAGATCGGACGCCGGGGAGCTGTTTTTT	CASSLTRSDAGELFF
TRBD1	TRBV7-7	TRBJ2-3	few	TGTGCTAGCAGCTTTGGGGACAGAGATACGCAGTATTTT	CASSFGDRDTQYF
NA	TRBV6-5	TRBJ1-5	NA	TGTGCCAGCAGCCGCCAAGGACAGTTGTCTCAGCCCCAGCATTTT	CASSRQGQLSQPQHF
NA	TRBV20-1	TRBJ2-3	NA	TGCAGTGTCGGCTCGCGGGATACGCAGTATTTT	CSVGSRDTQYF
NA	TRBV6-5	TRBJ1-2	NA	TGTGCCAGCAGTTACGGCAGGGGAGTCTATGGCTACACCTTC	CASSYGRGVYGYTF
NA	TRBV28	TRBJ2-7	NA	TGTGCCAGCAGTTTACGAGGCAGTAGAATTTACGAGCAGTACTTC	CASSLRGSRIYEQYF
TRBD2	TRBV5-5	TRBJ2-1	NA	TGTGCCAGCAACTCCCTAGCGGGAGGATACAATGAGCAGTTCTTC	CASNSLAGGYNEQFF
NA	TRBV7-5	TRBJ1-2	NA	TGTGCCAGCAGCTTACGAGGCTACACCTTC	CASSLRGYTF
TRBD1	TRBV6-6	TRBJ1-2	NA	TGTGCCAGCACCCAGGGGGGCTATGGCTACACCTTC	CASTQGGYGYTF
TRBD1	TRBV7-6	TRBJ2-2	NA	TGTGCCAGCAGCTCTACAGGGGGTCTCGCCGGGGAGCTGTTTTTT	CASSSTGGLAGELFF
NA	TRBV6-5	TRBJ2-2	NA	TGTGCCAGCAGTACTAGTCCGAACACCGGGGAGCTGTTTTTT	CASSTSPNTGELFF
NA	TRBV7-2	TRBJ2-7	NA	TGTGCCAGCAGCTTAGTTGGGGGCTCCTACGAGCAGTACTTC	CASSLVGGSYEQYF
NA	TRBV6-6	TRBJ1-2	NA	TGTGCCAGCAGTAATTGGGACGACTCACACTATGGCTACACCTTC	CASSNWDDSHYGYTF
TRBD2	TRBV6-1	TRBJ2-2	NA	TGTGCCAGCAGTGAATCGGTTGGTAGCGGGGGCCGGGAGCTGTTTTTT	CASSESVGSGGRELFF
NA	TRBV7-9	TRBJ2-7	NA	TGTGCCAGCAGCTTTAATAGCGAGGTTTACGAGCAGTACTTC	CASSFNSEVYEQYF
NA	TRBV19	TRBJ2-1	NA	TGTGCCAGTACTGGAGGGACTGAATACAATGAGCAGTTCTTC	CASTGGTEYNEQFF
NA	TRBV9	TRBJ1-3	NA	TGTGCCAGCAGCGTAACCGACAGAGCTACGGGAAACACCATATATTTT	CASSVTDRATGNTIYF
TRBD2	TRBV4-3	TRBJ2-1	NA	TGCGCCAGCAGCCAAGTTCTAGCGGGAGTAGAGCAGTTCTTC	CASSQVLAGVEQFF
NA	TRBV21-1	TRBJ1-1	NA	TGTGCCAGCAGCAAGAGACACGATAACACTGAAGCTTTCTTT	CASSKRHDNTEAFF
NA	TRBV4-3	TRBJ1-6	NA	TGCGCCAGCAGCCCCTCGTTCTATAATTCACCCCTCCACTTT	CASSPSFYNSPLHF
NA	TRBV7-3	TRBJ1-5	NA	TGTGCCAGCAGCTTTGGAGGAGATCAGCCCCAGCATTTT	CASSFGGDQPQHF
NA	TRBV6-6	TRBJ2-5	NA	TGTGCCAGCAGTACGGGGGCAGGGATAGAGACCCAGTACTTC	CASSTGAGIETQYF
NA	TRBV2	TRBJ2-2	NA	TGTGCCAGCAGTGAGTTTGGTCAGACGAACACCGGGGAGCTGTTTTTT	CASSEFGQTNTGELFF
TRBD1	TRBV6-5	TRBJ1-2	NA	TGTGCCAGCAGCCCGGGACAGAACTATGGCTACACCTTC	CASSPGQNYGYTF
NA	TRBV30	TRBJ2-6	NA	TGTGCCTGGAGTGTTTTTGGTTCTGGGGCCAACGTCCTGACTTTC	CAWSVFGSGANVLTF
TRBD2	TRBV10-2	TRBJ2-1	once	TGCGCCAGCAGTGAAGCGCGAGCTAGCGGGTACAATGAGCAGTTCTTC	CASSEARASGYNEQFF
NA	TRBV7-2	TRBJ2-5	NA	TGTGCCAGCAGCTTAGTGGGGGGAGAGACCCAGTACTTC	CASSLVGGETQYF